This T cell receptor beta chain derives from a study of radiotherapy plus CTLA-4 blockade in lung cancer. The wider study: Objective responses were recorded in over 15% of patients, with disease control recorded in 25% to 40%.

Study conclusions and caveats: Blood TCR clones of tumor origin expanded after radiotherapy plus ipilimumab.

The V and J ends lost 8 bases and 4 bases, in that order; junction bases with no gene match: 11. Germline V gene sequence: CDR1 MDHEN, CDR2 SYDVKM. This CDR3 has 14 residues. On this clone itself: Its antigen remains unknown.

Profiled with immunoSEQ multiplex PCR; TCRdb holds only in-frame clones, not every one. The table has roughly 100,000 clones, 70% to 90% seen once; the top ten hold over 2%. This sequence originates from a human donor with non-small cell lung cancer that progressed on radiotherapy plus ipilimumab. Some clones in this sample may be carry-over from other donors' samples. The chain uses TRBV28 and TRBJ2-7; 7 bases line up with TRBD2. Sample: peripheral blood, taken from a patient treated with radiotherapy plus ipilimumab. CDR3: CASSGGTNPYEQYF. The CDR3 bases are TGTGCCAGCTCCGGGGGGACTAATCCATACGAGCAGTACTTC.